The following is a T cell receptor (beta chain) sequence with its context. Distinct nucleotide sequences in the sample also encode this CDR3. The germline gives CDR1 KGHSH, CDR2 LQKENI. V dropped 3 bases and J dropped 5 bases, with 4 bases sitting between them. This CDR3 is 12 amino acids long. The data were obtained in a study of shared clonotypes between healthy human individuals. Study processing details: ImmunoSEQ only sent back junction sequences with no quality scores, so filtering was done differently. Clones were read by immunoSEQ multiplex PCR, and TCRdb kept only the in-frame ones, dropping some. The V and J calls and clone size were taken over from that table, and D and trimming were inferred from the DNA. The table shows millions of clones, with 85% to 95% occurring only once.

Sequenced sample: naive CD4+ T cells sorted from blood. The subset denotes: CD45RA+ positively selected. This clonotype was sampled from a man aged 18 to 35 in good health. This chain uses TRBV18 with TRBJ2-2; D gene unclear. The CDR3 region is CASSPGTGELFF. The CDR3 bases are TGTGCCAGCTCACCGGGAACCGGGGAGCTGTTTTTT.